Listed here are 29 T cell receptor beta chains from one sample, sequenced in a study of T cells in Graves' hyperthyroidism and ophthalmopathy. Authors of the study amplified TCR beta CDR3 regions from RNA transcripts. The HTBI set primed first-round TCR CDR3 RT-PCR. TCRdb analysed the multiplex PCR reads with MiXCR anew, one entry per CDR3 protein. The repertoire holds roughly 580,000 distinct CDR3 sequences, with approximately 13% as singletons. The sequenced material came from blood. These receptors all come from a young woman with Graves' hyperthyroidism that later progressed to Graves' ophthalmopathy.

There are many counts of this clonotype. The V call is TRBV7-2, the J call TRBJ1-2; D is unclear. Between the trimmed V and J ends, which lost 0 bases and 4 bases, there was a span of 15 bases. The CDR3 totals 16 residues. Germline V gene data show CDR1 as SGHTA and CDR2 as FQGNSA. CDR3 nucleotide sequence: TGTGCCAGCAGCTTAGCGCTATCCGTTCTAGGCTATGGCTACACCTTC. Its translation: CASSLALSVLGYGYTF.

Notes on this clonotype: A much larger clone differs by one base, so this may be a read error. The genes are TRBV20-1 and TRBJ1-1; TRBD1 might be the D (6 bases). The CDR3 spans 13 residues. The V end was cut by 8 bases, the J end by 5 bases, with 18 bases between. Germline CDR1 reads DFQATT; CDR2 reads SNEGSKA (reference sequence). CDR3 loop: CSTPGEIVTEAFF. Here the CDR3 DNA reads TGCAGTACCCCAGGGGAGATCGTAACTGAAGCTTTCTTT.

The table lists this clonotype with many counts. The chain uses TRBV4-2 and TRBJ1-1; the D is unclear. V was pared by 0 bases and J by 4 bases, with 15 bases between. The CDR3 consists of 16 residues. CDR1 is LGHNA and CDR2 is YNFKEQ in the germline V gene. CDR3 in amino acids: CASSQEYGGGSTEAFF. For the CDR3, the DNA is TGTGCCAGCAGCCAAGAATACGGAGGAGGGAGCACTGAAGCTTTCTTT.

This clonotype has a handful of counts. The chain is built from TRBV14 and TRBJ2-2; D is unresolved. From germline, CDR1 is SGHDN and CDR2 FVKESK. The V end was cut by 1 base, the J end by 4 bases, with 10 bases between. The CDR3 contains 15 residues. CDR3 region: CASSQGWGSTGELFF. In DNA form, the CDR3 reads TGTGCCAGCAGCCAAGGTTGGGGATCCACCGGGGAGCTGTTTTTT.

This clonotype has ten or more counts. The J gene is TRBJ1-2, the V gene TRBV19; no firm D call. CDR1 is LNHDA and CDR2 is SQIVND in the germline V gene (reference sequence). V shed 4 bases and J shed 4 bases, with 16 bases lying between them. This CDR3 comprises 15 residues. The CDR3 loop reads CASSTRTEGSYGYTF. The CDR3 coding sequence is TGTGCCAGTAGTACACGGACGGAGGGCAGCTATGGCTACACCTTC.

As to this clonotype: At one boundary the junction diverges from the germline segment, which might be a read error. V and J are TRBV24-1 and TRBJ2-1; no firm D call. Germline loops: CDR1 KGHDR, CDR2 SFDVKD. CDR3 length: 13 residues. CDR3 DNA sequence: TGTGCCACCAGTGATTTGAAAGGGAATGAGCGGTTCTTC. Its translation is CATSDLKGNERFF.

At least ten counts were recorded for this clonotype. The rearrangement uses TRBV2 and TRBJ2-5; D not resolved. The V end lost 9 bases, the J end lost 2 bases, and 16 bases lay between the germline ends. Germline CDR1 is SNHLY and CDR2 is FYNNEI. There are 14 residues in the CDR3. The DNA of the CDR3 is TGTGCCAGAAATAAAAGAGGACGTCAAGAGACCCAGTACTTC. Protein product: CARNKRGRQETQYF.

This clonotype appeared a single time. The V call is TRBV5-1, the J call TRBJ2-1; D possibly corresponds to TRBD1 (7 bases). CDR1 and CDR2 (germline): SGHRS, YFSETQ. The V gene lost 0 bases and the J gene lost 8 bases, with 12 bases spanning the gap. This CDR3 is 14 amino acids long. CDR3 sequence (DNA): TGCGCCAGCAGCTTGGGTGGAGGGGGCGATGAGCAGTTCTTC. Protein sequence: CASSLGGGGDEQFF.

The chain joins TRBV6-1 to TRBJ1-6; a weak D match, TRBD1 (6 bases). Germline CDR1 and CDR2: MNHNS and SASEGT. Trimming pared 8 bases from V and 4 bases from J, leaving 12 bases between. There are 14 residues in the CDR3. The DNA of the CDR3 is TGTGCCAGCCTACAGGGCGTATATAATTCACCCCTCCACTTT. Protein product: CASLQGVYNSPLHF.

Comment on this clonotype: A read error is possible here, since a much larger clone lies one base away. The chain uses TRBV20-1 and TRBJ1-5, with TRBD1 matching over 8 bases. CDR3 size: 17 residues. The germline V gene encodes CDR1 DFQATT and CDR2 SNEGSKA (reference sequence). The DNA of the CDR3 is TGCAGTGCTAGCTCGGGACAGGTTTTATATAGCAATCTGCCCCAGCATTTT. Translating gives CSASSGQVLYSNLPQHF.

This chain links TRBV6-1 with TRBJ2-7, with 8 nucleotides matching TRBD2. From germline, CDR1 is MNHNS and CDR2 SASEGT. CDR3 length: 14 residues. V trimming: 4 bases; J trimming: 6 bases; junction bases outside the gene matches: 8. CDR3 region: CASSAGGALSEQYF. The CDR3 nucleotides are TGTGCCAGCAGTGCGGGGGGGGCGCTCTCCGAGCAGTACTTC.

A few counts support this clonotype. V gene TRBV7-9 combines with J gene TRBJ2-1; tentative D call: TRBD1 (8 bases). Trimming shortened V by 3 bases and J by 7 bases, and 22 bases separated the two germline ends. The V gene's germline CDR1 is SEHNR and CDR2 FQNEAQ (reference sequence). This CDR3 is built from 17 residues. The CDR3 region is CASSFLTLDREGNEQFF. The CDR3 DNA reads as TGTGCCAGCAGCTTTCTTACTCTGGACAGGGAGGGGAATGAGCAGTTCTTC.

This clonotype appeared a few times. V and J are TRBV5-1 and TRBJ2-2; 9 positions match TRBD2. This CDR3 spans 14 amino acids. CDR1 and CDR2 from the germline V gene are SGHRS and YFSETQ. The ends lost 6 bases at V and 4 bases at J; junction bases unmatched: 4. The CDR3 loop is CASKAGGPTGELFF. The CDR3 region has the DNA TGCGCCAGCAAAGCGGGAGGTCCCACCGGGGAGCTGTTTTTT. Complete variable domain (other parts from reference TRBV5-1 and TRBJ2-2): KAGVTQTPRYLIKTRGQQVTLSCSPISGHRSVSWYQQTPGQGLQFLFEYFSETQRNKGNFPGRFSGRQFSNSRSEMNVSTLELGDSALYLCASKAGGPTGELFFGEGSRLTVL.

The chain couples TRBV6-2 or TRBV6-3 to TRBJ1-2; no firm D call. This CDR3 is 13 amino acids long. Germline values: CDR1 MNHEY, CDR2 SVGEGT. Trimming left V 8 bases short and J 3 bases short, with 13 bases between. The CDR3 loop is CASRYSEDYGYTF. DNA for the CDR3: TGTGCCAGCCGGTACTCCGAGGACTATGGCTACACCTTC.

This clonotype was detected only a few times. The chain has TRBV3-1 and TRBJ2-2; D is ambiguous. From germline, CDR1 is LGHDT and CDR2 YNNKEL (reference sequence). The CDR3 totals 14 residues. The germline V and J ends were trimmed by 0 bases and 4 bases, with 6 bases remaining between them. CDR3 region: CASSQDVTTGELFF. DNA for the CDR3: TGTGCCAGCAGCCAAGATGTAACCACCGGGGAGCTGTTTTTT.

This clonotype came up a few times. The chain is built from TRBV30 and TRBJ2-1, with D maybe TRBD1 (5 bases). The CDR3 has 14 amino acids. CDR1 is GTSNPN, CDR2 SVGIG, per germline (reference sequence). Trimming left V 5 bases short and J 7 bases short, with 18 bases between. The CDR3 spells CAWAGKGSKNEQFF. DNA of the CDR3: TGTGCCTGGGCAGGGAAGGGGTCGAAGAATGAGCAGTTCTTC.

V usage is TRBV24-1 and J usage is TRBJ2-1; 9 nucleotides agree with TRBD1. The V and J ends lost 4 bases and 0 bases, in that order; junction bases with no gene match: 9. The CDR3 runs to 18 residues. Germline CDR1 is KGHDR and CDR2 is SFDVKD. The CDR3 DNA sequence: TGTGCCACCAGTGACCCTGGTGAGACAGGGGGCTCCTACAATGAGCAGTTCTTC. This translates into CATSDPGETGGSYNEQFF.

This clonotype was seen ten or more times. V gene TRBV3-1 combines with J gene TRBJ2-2, with 13 bases that match TRBD2. Germline CDR1 LGHDT, CDR2 YNNKEL (reference sequence). Trimming took 1 base from V and 6 from J; bases not matched to a gene: 5. The CDR3 runs 17 residues. Here the CDR3 DNA reads TGTGCCAGCAGCCAAGGAGGACTAGCGGGAGTTCCCGGGGAGCTGTTTTTT. Protein sequence: CASSQGGLAGVPGELFF.

The table lists this clonotype with many counts. The chain combines TRBV7-2 with TRBJ1-3, with D unresolved. CDR1 is SGHTA, CDR2 FQGNSA, per germline. This CDR3 comprises 14 residues. V was shortened by 5 bases and J by 0 bases, with 8 bases between the two germline ends. CDR3 sequence reads: CASSVQSSGNTIYF. The CDR3 DNA reads TGTGCCAGCAGCGTTCAGAGCTCTGGAAACACCATATATTTT.

At least ten counts were recorded for this clonotype. The chain joins TRBV7-9 to TRBJ1-4; no reliable D call. V lost 5 bases to trimming and J lost 7 bases, with 14 bases between them. This CDR3 is 14 amino acids long. Looked up from germline, CDR1 is SEHNR and CDR2 is FQNEAQ (reference sequence). The CDR3 loop is CASSGPGVTEKLFF. The CDR3 DNA reads TGTGCCAGCAGCGGCCCAGGCGTTACTGAAAAACTGTTTTTT.

This clonotype was counted many times. The chain is built from TRBV2 and TRBJ1-5; D gene ambiguous. The CDR3 totals 12 residues. Germline CDR1 reads SNHLY; CDR2 reads FYNNEI. Trimming shortened V by 4 bases and J by 7 bases, and 8 bases separated the two germline ends. This chain's CDR3 is CASSGRAQPQHF. In DNA form, the CDR3 reads TGTGCCAGCAGTGGGAGGGCGCAGCCCCAGCATTTT. Supplemented by reference TRBV2 and TRBJ1-5, the full variable domain reads EPEVTQTPSHQVTQMGQEVILRCVPISNHLYFYWYRQILGQKVEFLVSFYNNEISEKSEIFDDQFSVERPDGSNFTLKIRSTKLEDSAMYFCASSGRAQPQHFGDGTRLSIL.

This clonotype appeared a few times. The chain employs TRBV30 and TRBJ1-1; TRBD1 agrees at 7 bases. Germline CDR1 reads GTSNPN; CDR2 reads SVGIG (reference sequence). V was pared by 1 base and J by 1 base, with 9 bases of the junction left unmatched. This CDR3 is built from 16 residues. The CDR3 here is CAWSAGDSSGNTEAFF. DNA for the CDR3: TGTGCCTGGAGTGCTGGGGACAGTTCAGGGAACACTGAAGCTTTCTTT.

The V call is TRBV9, the J call TRBJ2-1, with 8 bases fitting TRBD2. Germline CDR1 SGDLS, CDR2 YYNGEE. With V trimmed by 3 bases and J by 2 bases, 10 bases remained unmatched. The CDR3 contains 17 residues. The CDR3 loop reads CASSASSSGGTYNEQFF. As DNA, the CDR3 is TGTGCCAGCAGCGCTTCCTCCAGCGGGGGTACCTACAATGAGCAGTTCTTC. The full variable domain, rest sourced from reference TRBV9 and TRBJ2-1, is DSGVTQTPKHLITATGQRVTLRCSPRSGDLSVYWYQQSLDQGLQFLIQYYNGEERAKGNILERFSAQQFPDLHSELNLSSLELGDSALYFCASSASSSGGTYNEQFFGPGTRLTVL.

In this sample, this clonotype turned up a few times. The V call is TRBV4-1, the J call TRBJ2-1, with 7 bases lining up with TRBD1. The V segment lost 5 bases and the J segment 9 bases; nucleotides outside the gene matches: 7. This CDR3 has 13 residues. Germline loops: CDR1 MGHRA, CDR2 YSYEKL. The chain's CDR3 is CASSTTGAVEQFF. CDR3 DNA: TGCGCCAGCAGCACCACAGGGGCGGTTGAGCAGTTCTTC.

The V gene is TRBV20-1, the J gene TRBJ1-2; D call uncertain. The CDR3 is 14 amino acids. Germline V gene sequence: CDR1 DFQATT, CDR2 SNEGSKA (reference sequence). V was trimmed by 5 bases and J by 5 bases, leaving 18 bases between them. The CDR3 spells CSAYTEAPIYGYTF. As DNA, the CDR3 is TGCAGTGCTTATACAGAAGCACCGATTTATGGCTACACCTTC.

For this clonotype: Germline and junction disagree at one end, which may indicate a read error. The rearrangement uses TRBV7-7 and TRBJ2-2; D is unclear. Germline V gives CDR1 SSHAT, CDR2 FNYEAQ (reference sequence). The CDR3 has 12 residues. The DNA for the CDR3 is TGTGCTAGCAGTACAGCCACCGGGGAGCTGTTTTTT. Amino acids: CASSTATGELFF.

This clonotype was seen many times. V and J are TRBV2 and TRBJ2-1; 9 bases are shared with TRBD2. There are 16 residues in the CDR3. V lost 7 bases to trimming and J lost 5 bases; unmatched junction nucleotides: 12. CDR1 SNHLY and CDR2 FYNNEI come from the germline V gene. The CDR3 here is CASNRLQREEHNEQFF. CDR3 DNA: TGTGCCAGCAATAGGCTTCAGCGGGAGGAACACAATGAGCAGTTCTTC.

This clonotype was observed many times. V is TRBV2 and J is TRBJ2-3, with D unresolved. V lost 5 bases to trimming and J lost 0 bases, with 9 bases between them. Germline-derived CDR1 and CDR2 are SNHLY and FYNNEI. The CDR3 extends over 14 amino acids. The CDR3 DNA reads as TGTGCCAGCAGTATTTTAACTAGCACAGATACGCAGTATTTT. This gives the protein CASSILTSTDTQYF.

This clonotype has a handful of counts. The chain joins TRBV29-1 to TRBJ2-1; D gene unclear. In germline, CDR1 is SQVTM, CDR2 ANQGSEA. V was shortened by 4 bases and J by 0 bases, with 7 bases between the two germline ends. The CDR3 covers 13 residues. The CDR3 region is CSVVGSSYNEQFF. CDR3 in DNA: TGCAGCGTTGTTGGTAGCTCCTACAATGAGCAGTTCTTC.